The clone carrying this TCR beta chain was recorded once. Its antigen is as yet unknown. The data belong to a study of cytomegalovirus exposure and HLA in healthy donors. Study conclusions and caveats: As a later analysis revealed, most CMV-associated TCR beta chains appeared HLA-restricted. Cytomegalovirus-associated TCR beta chains were listed, numbering 164. Some V segments (TRBV6-2 and TRBV6-3 among them) were excluded as indistinguishable. In a later analysis, V- and J-gene trimming of beta chains associated with a DCLRE1C missense variant, replicated independently.

The CDR3 runs to 11 residues. Between the trimmed V and J ends, which lost 0 bases and 8 bases, there was a span of 4 bases. CDR1 and CDR2 from the germline V gene are MNHNY and SVGAGI (reference sequence). In the PCR, 60 Vbeta and 13 Jbeta primers were used. Sequencing used immunoSEQ multiplex PCR; TCRdb keeps in-frame clones, though not all of them. The sample records approximately 250,000 clones, around 78% being singletons. The chain joins TRBV6-6 to TRBJ1-1; D call uncertain. The source material was PBMCs. The clonotype comes from a boy between 5 and 17 years old in good health and CMV-seronegative. The CDR3 reads CASSYSSEAFF. DNA for the CDR3: TGTGCCAGCAGTTACTCGTCGGAAGCTTTCTTT.